These T cell receptor beta chains were read from a single sample in a study of blood T cell repertoires in COVID-19. The protocol was immunoSEQ multiplex PCR, while the TCRdb copy is restricted to in-frame clones and leaves out a portion. The sample has approximately 220,000 clones, 86% seen once. Input material: PBMCs or T cells enriched from blood (not recorded which). The receptors come from a woman aged 25-40 years who had been exposed to COVID-19. Both conserved end residues are part of each CDR3. Fields, in order: J gene, D gene, V gene, CDR3 length, clone size, CDR3 DNA, CDR3 protein. A D gene is named only where the DNA matches it firmly. Clone size appears in some rows only: once, few, many, or a class for an expanded clone.

>TRBJ2-5|NA|TRBV5-1|15|NA
TGCGCCAGCAGCTCGGGACCGACTAGACAAGAGACCCAGTACTTC
CASSSGPTRQETQYF
>TRBJ1-1|NA|TRBV18|13|NA
TGTGCCAGCTCACCCACAGAGAACACTGAAGCTTTCTTT
CASSPTENTEAFF
>TRBJ2-3|NA|TRBV6-5|15|few
TGTGCCAGCAGTTACCGAGGTTATAGCACAGATACGCAGTATTTT
CASSYRGYSTDTQYF
>TRBJ1-6|TRBD1|TRBV2|14|NA
TGTGCCAGCAGGTTGACAGGGGGTAATTCACCCCTCCACTTT
CASRLTGGNSPLHF
>TRBJ2-2|TRBD1|TRBV24-1|17|NA
TGTGCCACCAGTGATTGGGGACAGGGGGCGAACACCGGGGAGCTGTTTTTT
CATSDWGQGANTGELFF
>TRBJ2-1|NA|TRBV7-8|14|NA
TGTGCCAGCAGCTCCGCGGGACTCCTAAATGAGCAGTTCTTC
CASSSAGLLNEQFF
>TRBJ2-5|NA|TRBV18|14|NA
TGTGCCAGCTCACCACGGGCAGACCAAGAGACCCAGTACTTC
CASSPRADQETQYF
>TRBJ1-5|NA|TRBV30|13|NA
TGTGCCTGGAGCCAAGCCTCTCATCAGCCCCAGCATTTT
CAWSQASHQPQHF
>TRBJ1-6|NA|TRBV5-6|14|once
TGTGCCAGCAGCAGCCGGGACAAGGGTTCACCCCTCCACTTT
CASSSRDKGSPLHF
>TRBJ1-1|TRBD1|TRBV27|14|NA
TGTGCCAGCAGTCGACAGGGTTGGAACACTGAAGCTTTCTTT
CASSRQGWNTEAFF
>TRBJ1-3|NA|TRBV3-1/TRBV3-2|15|NA
TGTGCCAGCAGCCCGAAGCAGGGGTCCGGAAACACCATATATTTT
CASSPKQGSGNTIYF
>TRBJ1-3|NA|TRBV28|15|NA
TGTGCCAGCAGTCCACCAGGGGATTTAGGAAACACCATATATTTT
CASSPPGDLGNTIYF
>TRBJ2-7|NA|TRBV3-1/TRBV3-2|14|NA
TGTGCCAGCAGCCACCAGGGTAAGGCCTACGAGCAGTACTTC
CASSHQGKAYEQYF
>TRBJ2-1|NA|TRBV9|14|once
TGTGCCAGCAGCGTAGGGTACGGGAACAATGAGCAGTTCTTC
CASSVGYGNNEQFF
>TRBJ1-2|NA|TRBV19|13|NA
TGTGCCAGTAGCGCGGAGGCTAACTATGGCTACACCTTC
CASSAEANYGYTF